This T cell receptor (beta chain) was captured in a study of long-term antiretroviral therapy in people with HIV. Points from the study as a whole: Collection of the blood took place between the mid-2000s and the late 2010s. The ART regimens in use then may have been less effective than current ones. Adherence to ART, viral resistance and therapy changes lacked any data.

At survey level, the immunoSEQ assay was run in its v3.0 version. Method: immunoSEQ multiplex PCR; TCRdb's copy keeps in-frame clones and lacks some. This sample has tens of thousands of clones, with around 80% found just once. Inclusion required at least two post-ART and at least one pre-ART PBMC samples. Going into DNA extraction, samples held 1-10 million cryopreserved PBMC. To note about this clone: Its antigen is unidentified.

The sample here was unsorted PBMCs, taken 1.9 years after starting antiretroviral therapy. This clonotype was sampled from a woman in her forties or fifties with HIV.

CDR3 protein: CASSEFRGDEQFF. CDR3 DNA sequence: TGTGCCAGCAGTGAATTTCGGGGAGATGAGCAGTTCTTC. J is TRBJ2-1 and V is TRBV25-1, with D maybe TRBD2 (5 bases). Trimming took 1 base from V and 8 from J, leaving 9 bases between them. Germline CDR1 is MGHDK and CDR2 is SYGVNS. This CDR3 has 13 amino acids.